Shown below are 27 T cell receptor beta chains from a single sample sequenced in a study of Ad26.COV2.S vaccination and SARS-CoV-2 variants. Measured with immunoSEQ multiplex PCR; TCRdb has only the in-frame clones, and not every one. Of about 180,000 clones in the sample, around 85% were seen once. The sample consisted of peripheral blood, taken after recovery from COVID-19. All receptors come from a human donor who had recovered from COVID-19.

The rearrangement links TRBV19 to TRBJ2-3, with 9 bases that match TRBD2. Looked up from germline, CDR1 is LNHDA and CDR2 is SQIVND (reference sequence). V lost 5 bases, J lost 4 bases, and 10 bases stayed unmatched. The CDR3 sequence is 16 residues long. DNA of the CDR3: TGTGCCAGTAGTCTCCGGCGGGGGGGCCGTGCAGATACGCAGTATTTT. Translation gives CASSLRRGGRADTQYF.

The rearrangement links TRBV6-5 to TRBJ2-7; tentatively, D is TRBD1 (5 bases). V lost 7 bases and J lost 0, with 13 bases in between. The CDR3 length is 14 residues. Germline lookup yields CDR1 MNHEY and CDR2 SVGAGI. The CDR3 DNA follows: TGTGCCAGCAACACCCCAGGGTCCTCCTACGAGCAGTACTTC. The encoded protein is CASNTPGSSYEQYF.

V is TRBV9 and J is TRBJ2-3, with TRBD1 matching over 9 bases. Per the germline V gene, CDR1 is SGDLS and CDR2 is YYNGEE. Germline trimming cut 3 bases from V and 4 bases from J; bases unmatched to any gene: 6. This CDR3 is built from 15 residues. This CDR3 is CASSDWTGASDTQYF. The CDR3 nucleotides read TGTGCCAGCAGCGACTGGACAGGGGCGTCAGATACGCAGTATTTT.

The chain recombines TRBV7-9 with TRBJ2-1; weak D call: TRBD1 (6 bases). Germline loops: CDR1 SEHNR, CDR2 FQNEAQ (reference sequence). The V end lost 5 bases, the J end lost 3 bases, and 11 bases lay between the germline ends. This CDR3 comprises 14 residues. This CDR3 reads CASSQQGYYNEQFF. The CDR3 bases are TGTGCCAGCAGCCAACAGGGCTACTACAATGAGCAGTTCTTC.

This clone was counted a few times. The chain uses TRBV7-2 and TRBJ2-1; D is unclear. This CDR3 is built from 16 residues. Trimming pared 1 base from V and 6 bases from J, leaving 16 bases between. CDR1 SGHTA and CDR2 FQGNSA come from the germline V gene. The CDR3 is CASSLGTSGIPNEQFF. For the CDR3, the DNA is TGTGCCAGCAGCTTAGGCACCTCCGGTATTCCCAATGAGCAGTTCTTC.

The V gene is TRBV5-4, the J gene TRBJ1-2; D gene unclear. The germline CDR1 and CDR2 sequences are SGHNT and YYREEE (reference sequence). The V end lost 4 bases, the J end lost 8 bases, and 12 bases lay between the germline ends. The CDR3 sequence is 12 residues long. CDR3 in amino acids: CASSPGLGGYTF. Written as DNA, the CDR3 is TGTGCCAGCAGCCCGGGATTGGGAGGCTACACCTTC. Combining the CDR3 with reference TRBV5-4 and TRBJ1-2 gives the whole variable domain ETGVTQSPTHLIKTRGQQVTLRCSSQSGHNTVSWYQQALGQGPQFIFQYYREEENGRGNFPPRFSGLQFPNYSSELNVNALELDDSALYLCASSPGLGGYTFGSGTRLTVV.

This sequence joins TRBV11-2 and TRBJ2-1, with 7 bases matching TRBD1. The germline CDR1 and CDR2 sequences are SGHAT and FQNNGV. V lost 1 base to trimming and J lost 3 bases; unmatched junction nucleotides: 3. The CDR3 is 15 residues long. CDR3 in amino acids: CASSLGGQSYNEQFF. The CDR3 DNA reads TGTGCCAGCAGCTTAGGGGGACAGAGCTACAATGAGCAGTTCTTC.

V is TRBV7-2 and J is TRBJ2-5; D remains ambiguous. Trimming left V 8 bases short and J 5 bases short, with 18 bases between. Germline values: CDR1 SGHTA, CDR2 FQGNSA. The length of the CDR3 is 14 residues. The CDR3 loop is CASGIGGGSETQYF. DNA of the CDR3: TGTGCCAGCGGGATCGGCGGTGGATCGGAGACCCAGTACTTC.

For this clone: The same CDR3 also results from other DNA sequences found in this sample. This chain connects TRBV5-1 to TRBJ2-7; no reliable D call. Germline lookup yields CDR1 SGHRS and CDR2 YFSETQ. Trimming left V 3 bases short and J 0 bases short, with 4 bases between. The length of the CDR3 is 12 residues. CDR3 residues: CASSSSSYEQYF. CDR3 in DNA: TGCGCCAGCAGCTCAAGCTCCTACGAGCAGTACTTC. Full variable domain (missing parts from reference TRBV5-1 and TRBJ2-7): KAGVTQTPRYLIKTRGQQVTLSCSPISGHRSVSWYQQTPGQGLQFLFEYFSETQRNKGNFPGRFSGRQFSNSRSEMNVSTLELGDSALYLCASSSSSYEQYFGPGTRLTVT.

The chain carries TRBV5-1 and TRBJ2-1; a weak D match, TRBD2 (5 bases). The V gene lost 0 bases and the J gene lost 4 bases, with 8 bases spanning the gap. Germline CDR1 is SGHRS and CDR2 is YFSETQ. This CDR3 region has 14 residues. This chain's CDR3 is CASSLGAEYNEQFF. The CDR3, as DNA: TGCGCCAGCAGCTTGGGAGCGGAGTACAATGAGCAGTTCTTC.

The rearrangement joins TRBV10-3 to TRBJ2-7; TRBD2 aligns across 7 bases. CDR3 size: 11 residues. Germline V gene sequence: CDR1 ENHRY, CDR2 SYGVKD. V gave up 7 bases and J gave up 7 bases; unmatched junction bases: 4. This chain's CDR3 is CAITDGGEQYF. CDR3 in DNA: TGTGCCATCACCGACGGGGGGGAGCAGTACTTC.

This rearrangement joins TRBV15 to TRBJ1-6; 7 nucleotides agree with TRBD1. The CDR3 is 16 residues long. V lost 3 bases and J lost 5; bases outside the gene matches: 7. Germline assignment: CDR1 LNHNV and CDR2 YYDKDF (reference sequence). CDR3 in DNA: TGTGCCACCAGCAGCCGGGACAGAGAAAATAATTCACCCCTCCACTTT. Protein product: CATSSRDRENNSPLHF.

The V gene is TRBV9, the J gene TRBJ1-1, with D possibly being TRBD1 (6 bases). The V gene's germline CDR1 is SGDLS and CDR2 YYNGEE. Deletions cut 2 bases from V and 6 bases from J, with 14 bases between. This CDR3 is built from 14 residues. The CDR3 protein is CASSVFSPGAEAFF. CDR3 bases: TGTGCCAGCAGCGTTTTCTCCCCAGGGGCTGAAGCTTTCTTT.

The chain has TRBV2 and TRBJ2-1, with TRBD2 matching over 9 bases. The CDR3 sequence is 14 residues long. Germline lookup yields CDR1 SNHLY and CDR2 FYNNEI. V was clipped by 8 bases and J by 3 bases; unmatched bases: 5. CDR3 amino acids: CASFRTSVYNEQFF. Written as DNA, the CDR3 is TGTGCCAGCTTTCGGACTAGCGTCTACAATGAGCAGTTCTTC.

This chain links TRBV15 with TRBJ2-7; tentative D call: TRBD1 (6 bases). This CDR3 has 15 residues. From germline, CDR1 is LNHNV and CDR2 YYDKDF (reference sequence). The V end lost 3 bases, the J end lost 2 bases, and 14 bases lay between the germline ends. CDR3 region: CATSRGEQGPYEQYF. CDR3 nucleotides: TGTGCCACCAGCAGGGGAGAACAGGGCCCCTACGAGCAGTACTTC.

The DNA of the CDR3 is TGTGCCAGCAGGACCCTTAATAGTCCCAGGCCCCAGCATTTT. Its protein is CASRTLNSPRPQHF. This rearrangement joins TRBV6-5 to TRBJ1-5; D gene uncertain. Per germline, CDR1 MNHEY and CDR2 SVGAGI. The CDR3 runs to 14 residues. V was cut by 6 bases and J by 9 bases, with 18 bases left in between.

The CDR3 spells CASTKLPYNEQFF. The CDR3, as DNA: TGTGCCAGCACCAAGCTCCCTTACAATGAGCAGTTCTTC. The rearrangement uses TRBV6-5 and TRBJ2-1, with no clear D. The germline V and J ends were trimmed by 7 bases and 4 bases, with 11 bases remaining between them. CDR1 and CDR2 from the germline V gene are MNHEY and SVGAGI. This CDR3 is built from 13 residues.

This chain uses TRBV4-1 with TRBJ2-1, with D possibly being TRBD1 (5 bases). The CDR3 runs 14 residues. Germline CDR1 reads MGHRA; CDR2 reads YSYEKL. Trimming took 0 bases from V and 3 from J, leaving 6 bases between them. CDR3 protein: CASSQDQGYNEQFF. In nucleotides, the CDR3 is TGCGCCAGCAGCCAAGACCAGGGCTACAATGAGCAGTTCTTC.

The genes are TRBV6-5 and TRBJ1-3; D possibly corresponds to TRBD1 (5 bases). V gave up 5 bases and J gave up 5 bases, with 13 bases separating them. The CDR3 is made up of 14 amino acids. Per germline, CDR1 MNHEY and CDR2 SVGAGI. The CDR3 DNA reads TGTGCCAGCAGTCAACGGGGCTCACGAAACACCATATATTTT. It yields the protein CASSQRGSRNTIYF.

J is TRBJ2-5 and V is TRBV29-1, with 9 bases fitting TRBD1. The CDR3 covers 15 residues. Unmatched junction bases numbered 10, after V lost 6 bases and J lost 2 bases. Germline V CDR1 and CDR2: SQVTM, ANQGSEA. CDR3 in amino acids: CSVGTGGNRQETQYF. Here the CDR3 DNA reads TGCAGCGTGGGAACAGGGGGCAATCGACAAGAGACCCAGTACTTC.

This clone has just a few counts. The gene calls are TRBV9 and TRBJ1-2, with no clear D. CDR3 length equals 13 residues. Per germline, CDR1 SGDLS and CDR2 YYNGEE. Trimming removed 4 bases at V and 8 bases at J, with 15 bases between. For the CDR3, the DNA is TGTGCCAGCAGCTCATCCTCGTTAGTGGGCTACACCTTC. It specifies CASSSSSLVGYTF.

The chain links TRBV3-1 (or the pseudogene TRBV3-2) to TRBJ2-5, with D tentatively TRBD2 (5 bases). The V end was cut by 4 bases, the J end by 5 bases, with 20 bases between. Germline lookup yields CDR1 LGHDT and CDR2 YNNKEL (reference sequence). The CDR3 sequence is 16 residues long. This CDR3 reads CASSPVSGLSGETQYF. CDR3 nucleotides: TGTGCCAGCAGCCCCGTTTCGGGTCTTTCGGGGGAGACCCAGTACTTC.

The chain couples TRBV6-1 to TRBJ2-7; D not certain. Per the germline V gene, CDR1 is MNHNS and CDR2 is SASEGT. The V end was cut by 7 bases, the J end by 2 bases, with 12 bases between. The CDR3 is 13 residues long. The CDR3 sequence: CASNPDVAYEQYF. CDR3 DNA sequence: TGTGCCAGCAATCCAGACGTAGCCTACGAGCAGTACTTC.

This chain uses TRBV5-4 with TRBJ1-2; no definite D call. Trimming shortened V by 6 bases and J by 2 bases, and 14 bases separated the two germline ends. CDR1 SGHNT and CDR2 YYREEE come from the germline V gene (reference sequence). There are 14 residues in the CDR3. CDR3 amino acids: CASTLGSRNYGYTF. The CDR3 DNA is TGTGCCAGCACCCTGGGGTCGAGAAACTATGGCTACACCTTC.

This clone was counted only a few times. V is TRBV6-5 and J is TRBJ1-2; TRBD1 is a possible D gene (6 bases). Germline CDR1 reads MNHEY; CDR2 reads SVGAGI. Trimming shortened V by 4 bases and J by 7 bases, and 22 bases separated the two germline ends. CDR3 length: 16 residues. In DNA, the CDR3 is TGTGCCAGCAGTTTAAGAGGGGGGCTCCCTGGTGGTGGCTACACCTTC. Translated: CASSLRGGLPGGGYTF.

This rearrangement joins TRBV21-1 to TRBJ1-1. TRBV21-1 is a documented pseudogene. This CDR3 is built from 9 residues. Here the CDR3 reads CAPTSEAFF. The DNA of the CDR3 is TGTGCCCCGACCTCAGAAGCTTTCTTT.

The chain recombines TRBV9 with TRBJ2-7; D is unclear. From germline, CDR1 is SGDLS and CDR2 YYNGEE. The V and J ends lost 1 base and 1 base respectively, with 6 bases between them. The length of the CDR3 is 13 residues. CDR3 sequence: CASSVSQSYEQYF. DNA for the CDR3: TGTGCCAGCAGCGTAAGCCAATCCTACGAGCAGTACTTC.